This is a list of T cell receptor beta chains from one sample in a study of blood T cell repertoires in COVID-19. The assay was immunoSEQ multiplex PCR, and TCRdb's table has in-frame clones only and misses some. The sample gives 150,000 or so clones, approximately 86% of which show up once; approximately 4% is in the top ten. The source material was PBMCs or T cells enriched from blood (not recorded which). The source of these receptors is a woman in her forties who had been exposed to COVID-19. Each CDR3 is given with its conserved first and last residue. Each record gives: CDR3 length, D gene, clone size, V gene, J gene, CDR3 DNA, CDR3 protein. The D gene is left open where the match is weak. Part of the rows lack a size; the others show once, few, many or a class for expanded clones.

cdr3_length: 16; d_call: NA; clone_size: NA; v_call: TRBV29-1; j_call: TRBJ1-3; cdr3_nt: TGCAGCGTTGCCCTGACAGGTCTAAGCCTTGGAAACACCATATATTTT; cdr3_aa: CSVALTGLSLGNTIYF
cdr3_length: 12; d_call: NA; clone_size: NA; v_call: TRBV13; j_call: TRBJ2-1; cdr3_nt: TGTGCCAGCAGCCTCCCCGGGGGTGAGCAGTTCTTC; cdr3_aa: CASSLPGGEQFF
cdr3_length: 13; d_call: TRBD1; clone_size: NA; v_call: TRBV11-2; j_call: TRBJ1-1; cdr3_nt: TGTGCCAGCAGCTTAGGGACAGGGACTGAAGCTTTCTTT; cdr3_aa: CASSLGTGTEAFF
cdr3_length: 15; d_call: TRBD2; clone_size: NA; v_call: TRBV7-9; j_call: TRBJ2-2; cdr3_nt: TGTGCCAGCAGCGGGGTAGCGGGAGAGCACGGGGAGCTGTTTTTT; cdr3_aa: CASSGVAGEHGELFF
cdr3_length: 17; d_call: NA; clone_size: NA; v_call: TRBV23-1; j_call: TRBJ1-4; cdr3_nt: TGCGCCAGCAGTCCAAGGTCGTGGACAGCAACTAATGAAAAACTGTTTTTT; cdr3_aa: CASSPRSWTATNEKLFF
cdr3_length: 13; d_call: NA; clone_size: once; v_call: TRBV3-1/TRBV3-2; j_call: TRBJ1-2; cdr3_nt: TGTGCCAGCAGCCCCCGGTCCGGAGGGGGCTACACCTTC; cdr3_aa: CASSPRSGGGYTF
cdr3_length: 15; d_call: TRBD2; clone_size: once; v_call: TRBV27; j_call: TRBJ2-1; cdr3_nt: TGTGCCAGCAGTTTAAGCCTAGCGGGCTCCAATGAGCAGTTCTTC; cdr3_aa: CASSLSLAGSNEQFF
cdr3_length: 16; d_call: TRBD1; clone_size: few; v_call: TRBV7-6; j_call: TRBJ1-3; cdr3_nt: TGTGCCAGCAGTAAAGGGGGACAGCGCTCTGGAAACACCATATATTTT; cdr3_aa: CASSKGGQRSGNTIYF
cdr3_length: 15; d_call: TRBD1; clone_size: NA; v_call: TRBV5-4; j_call: TRBJ1-6; cdr3_nt: TGTGCCAGCAGCTTGAGACAGGGTAGGAATTCACCCCTCCACTTT; cdr3_aa: CASSLRQGRNSPLHF
cdr3_length: 13; d_call: NA; clone_size: NA; v_call: TRBV7-3; j_call: TRBJ2-7; cdr3_nt: TGTGCCAGCAGCTGGGAGGAAGGCTACGAGCAGTACTTC; cdr3_aa: CASSWEEGYEQYF
cdr3_length: 13; d_call: TRBD2; clone_size: few; v_call: TRBV5-1; j_call: TRBJ2-5; cdr3_nt: TGCGCCAGCAGGACTAGCCTACAAGAGACCCAGTACTTC; cdr3_aa: CASRTSLQETQYF
cdr3_length: 14; d_call: TRBD1; clone_size: NA; v_call: TRBV28; j_call: TRBJ2-1; cdr3_nt: TGTGCCAGCAGTTTATACAGGGGGGACAATGAGCAGTTCTTC; cdr3_aa: CASSLYRGDNEQFF
cdr3_length: 12; d_call: NA; clone_size: NA; v_call: TRBV27; j_call: TRBJ2-7; cdr3_nt: TGTGCCAGCAGTTTAAGGGGTACGGAGCAGTACTTC; cdr3_aa: CASSLRGTEQYF
cdr3_length: 17; d_call: NA; clone_size: NA; v_call: TRBV4-1; j_call: TRBJ1-5; cdr3_nt: TGCGCCAGCAGCCAAGATTGGGTGGGAGGTGGCAATCAGCCCCAGCATTTT; cdr3_aa: CASSQDWVGGGNQPQHF
cdr3_length: 15; d_call: NA; clone_size: NA; v_call: TRBV9; j_call: TRBJ1-3; cdr3_nt: TGTGCCAGCAGACCCACAGGGACCTCTGGAAACACCATATATTTT; cdr3_aa: CASRPTGTSGNTIYF
cdr3_length: 15; d_call: NA; clone_size: NA; v_call: TRBV5-1; j_call: TRBJ1-3; cdr3_nt: TGCGCCAGCAGCTTGAGGGGGAGTTCGGGAAACACCATATATTTT; cdr3_aa: CASSLRGSSGNTIYF
cdr3_length: 13; d_call: NA; clone_size: NA; v_call: TRBV5-6; j_call: TRBJ1-1; cdr3_nt: TGTGCCAGCAGCTGGACAGTGAACACTGAAGCTTTCTTT; cdr3_aa: CASSWTVNTEAFF
cdr3_length: 14; d_call: TRBD1; clone_size: NA; v_call: TRBV28; j_call: TRBJ1-2; cdr3_nt: TGTGCCAGCAGTCCTGGGACAGGGGGGAGGGGCTACACCTTC; cdr3_aa: CASSPGTGGRGYTF
cdr3_length: 14; d_call: TRBD1; clone_size: NA; v_call: TRBV9; j_call: TRBJ1-2; cdr3_nt: TGTGCCAGCAGCGTCGGACAGGGATTGCTTGGCTACACCTTC; cdr3_aa: CASSVGQGLLGYTF
cdr3_length: 16; d_call: TRBD2; clone_size: NA; v_call: TRBV19; j_call: TRBJ2-3; cdr3_nt: TGTGCCAGTAGTATTAAGGTAGCGGGGCCCACAGATACGCAGTATTTT; cdr3_aa: CASSIKVAGPTDTQYF
cdr3_length: 16; d_call: NA; clone_size: NA; v_call: TRBV2; j_call: TRBJ2-4; cdr3_nt: TGTGCCAGCAGTGAGTGGGAAGGACTAGCCAAAAACATTCAGTACTTC; cdr3_aa: CASSEWEGLAKNIQYF
cdr3_length: 12; d_call: NA; clone_size: few; v_call: TRBV29-1; j_call: TRBJ1-2; cdr3_nt: TGCAGCGTTGAGTCCATAGAATATGGCTACACCTTC; cdr3_aa: CSVESIEYGYTF
cdr3_length: 14; d_call: NA; clone_size: NA; v_call: TRBV14; j_call: TRBJ2-1; cdr3_nt: TGTGCCAGCAGCCAAGTATCCGGACGGGGAGAGCAGTTCTTC; cdr3_aa: CASSQVSGRGEQFF
cdr3_length: 15; d_call: NA; clone_size: NA; v_call: TRBV15; j_call: TRBJ2-7; cdr3_nt: TGTGCCACCAGCACCTCGGGGGAGTCTGGCTACGAGCAGTACTTC; cdr3_aa: CATSTSGESGYEQYF
cdr3_length: 15; d_call: TRBD1; clone_size: NA; v_call: TRBV24-1; j_call: TRBJ2-7; cdr3_nt: TGTGCCACCCCGGGGGACAGGGGGCATTTATACGAGCAGTACTTC; cdr3_aa: CATPGDRGHLYEQYF
cdr3_length: 15; d_call: NA; clone_size: NA; v_call: TRBV2; j_call: TRBJ1-5; cdr3_nt: TGTGCCAGCAGTGAAGCGAGCGCGGGAAATCAGCCCCAGCATTTT; cdr3_aa: CASSEASAGNQPQHF
cdr3_length: 19; d_call: TRBD2; clone_size: NA; v_call: TRBV4-1; j_call: TRBJ2-2; cdr3_nt: TGCGCCAGCAGCCGATCAGGGACTAGCGGGAGGGGGAACACCGGGGAGCTGTTTTTT; cdr3_aa: CASSRSGTSGRGNTGELFF
cdr3_length: 15; d_call: TRBD2; clone_size: NA; v_call: TRBV28; j_call: TRBJ2-7; cdr3_nt: TGTGCCAGCAGACCAAGACTAGCGGGGCCCTACGAGCAGTACTTC; cdr3_aa: CASRPRLAGPYEQYF
cdr3_length: 15; d_call: NA; clone_size: once; v_call: TRBV21-1; j_call: TRBJ2-1; cdr3_nt: TGTGCCAGCAGCCCTAAGCGGGCAGGGACCAATGAGCAGTTCTTC; cdr3_aa: CASSPKRAGTNEQFF
cdr3_length: 16; d_call: TRBD1; clone_size: NA; v_call: TRBV5-1; j_call: TRBJ2-7; cdr3_nt: TGCGCCAGCAGCTTAGGGGCCGACAGGGCCCTCTACGAGCAGTACTTC; cdr3_aa: CASSLGADRALYEQYF
cdr3_length: 13; d_call: NA; clone_size: once; v_call: TRBV2; j_call: TRBJ1-5; cdr3_nt: TGTGCCAGCAGTGCCCCGGGGGGTCAGCCCCAGCATTTT; cdr3_aa: CASSAPGGQPQHF
cdr3_length: 14; d_call: NA; clone_size: NA; v_call: TRBV5-4; j_call: TRBJ1-3; cdr3_nt: TGTGCCAGCCGAGACGGGGGAACTGGAAACACCATATATTTT; cdr3_aa: CASRDGGTGNTIYF
cdr3_length: 16; d_call: NA; clone_size: NA; v_call: TRBV11-1; j_call: TRBJ1-6; cdr3_nt: TGTGCCAGCAGCTCACGCCCGGGGCAGGGGAATTCACCCCTCCACTTT; cdr3_aa: CASSSRPGQGNSPLHF
cdr3_length: 16; d_call: NA; clone_size: NA; v_call: TRBV21-1; j_call: TRBJ2-7; cdr3_nt: TGTGCCAGCAGCAAAGCCGGACAGGGGACCTCCTACGAGCAGTACTTC; cdr3_aa: CASSKAGQGTSYEQYF
cdr3_length: 17; d_call: TRBD2; clone_size: NA; v_call: TRBV15; j_call: TRBJ2-1; cdr3_nt: TGTGCCACAGGGGGAGGCGGGAGGGCCTCTTTCGACAATGAGCAGTTCTTC; cdr3_aa: CATGGGGRASFDNEQFF
cdr3_length: 14; d_call: NA; clone_size: NA; v_call: TRBV25-1; j_call: TRBJ1-2; cdr3_nt: TGTGCCAGCAGGCCCCCGGGAGGGATCTATGGCTACACCTTC; cdr3_aa: CASRPPGGIYGYTF
cdr3_length: 16; d_call: TRBD1; clone_size: NA; v_call: TRBV28; j_call: TRBJ2-7; cdr3_nt: TGTGCCAGCAGTTCTCCCTCGGGACAGGGGGCAGGCGAGCAGTACTTC; cdr3_aa: CASSSPSGQGAGEQYF
cdr3_length: 15; d_call: TRBD1; clone_size: once; v_call: TRBV19; j_call: TRBJ2-7; cdr3_nt: TGTGCCAGTAGTATAGAGGGACAGGGGGCCGACGAGCAGTACTTC; cdr3_aa: CASSIEGQGADEQYF
cdr3_length: 18; d_call: NA; clone_size: NA; v_call: TRBV7-6; j_call: TRBJ1-4; cdr3_nt: TGTGCCAGCAGCTTAACCCCGAATCAAGGAGCAACTAATGAAAAACTGTTTTTT; cdr3_aa: CASSLTPNQGATNEKLFF
cdr3_length: 15; d_call: TRBD1; clone_size: NA; v_call: TRBV28; j_call: TRBJ1-1; cdr3_nt: TGTGCCAGCAGCCGCCCCCGACAGGGGGACACTGAAGCTTTCTTT; cdr3_aa: CASSRPRQGDTEAFF
cdr3_length: 16; d_call: NA; clone_size: NA; v_call: TRBV4-2; j_call: TRBJ1-5; cdr3_nt: TGTGCCAGCAGCCAAAACAGGGAATATAGCAATCAGCCCCAGCATTTT; cdr3_aa: CASSQNREYSNQPQHF
cdr3_length: 12; d_call: NA; clone_size: NA; v_call: TRBV2; j_call: TRBJ2-5; cdr3_nt: TGTGCCAGCAGATACAGGGCAGAGACCCAGTACTTC; cdr3_aa: CASRYRAETQYF
cdr3_length: 16; d_call: TRBD1; clone_size: NA; v_call: TRBV15; j_call: TRBJ2-7; cdr3_nt: TGTGCCACCAGCAGAGATCGGGGACAGGGGTTCTACGAGCAGTACTTC; cdr3_aa: CATSRDRGQGFYEQYF
cdr3_length: 15; d_call: NA; clone_size: NA; v_call: TRBV6-5; j_call: TRBJ1-3; cdr3_nt: TGTGCCAGCAGTTACCCAGGGTCCTCTGGAAACACCATATATTTT; cdr3_aa: CASSYPGSSGNTIYF
cdr3_length: 15; d_call: TRBD1; clone_size: NA; v_call: TRBV7-6; j_call: TRBJ1-1; cdr3_nt: TGTGCCAGCAGCTCACGACAGGGGTCCAACACTGAAGCTTTCTTT; cdr3_aa: CASSSRQGSNTEAFF
cdr3_length: 18; d_call: TRBD2; clone_size: NA; v_call: TRBV5-4; j_call: TRBJ2-3; cdr3_nt: TGTGCCAGCAGCTTGCGGCAGACTAGCGGGGGAAGCACAGATACGCAGTATTTT; cdr3_aa: CASSLRQTSGGSTDTQYF
cdr3_length: 15; d_call: TRBD1; clone_size: few; v_call: TRBV25-1; j_call: TRBJ1-1; cdr3_nt: TGTGCCAGCCGTGACAGGGGGGATACGAACACTGAAGCTTTCTTT; cdr3_aa: CASRDRGDTNTEAFF